By share, the clone carrying this T cell receptor (beta chain) ranks as medium-sized (0.01 to 0.1%). No antigen is known for it. These data are taken from a study of spatial heterogeneity in lung cancer. Study overall: In the raw reads, each unique TCR and UMI combination was present more than ten times on average. The study, taken as a whole, reports: Estimates put coverage of tumor T cells about 7.4% for alpha and 11% to 15% for beta chains. Tumors with more nonsynonymous mutations had more expanded intratumoral alpha and beta TCRs.

The time point was: sample taken at primary tumor resection. Patients with untreated early-stage non-small cell lung cancer, numbering some 72, were the donors. The sequenced material consisted of unsorted whole RNA from tumor, nontumor lung or frozen PBMC. Each CDR3 protein gets one entry after TCRdb re-called the 5' RACE reads with MiXCR. The sample includes about 3,300 distinct CDR3 sequences, over 10% of them seen just once. This receptor was obtained from a male donor with early-stage non-small cell lung cancer. Sequenced material: lung tumor tissue, taken at surgery.

The CDR3 region has the DNA TGTGCCAGCAGCTCACTCCGGGAGTTCGAGGACGAGCAGTACTTC. Translating it yields CASSSLREFEDEQYF. This sequence joins TRBV7-8 and TRBJ2-7; D is possibly TRBD2 (6 bases). The CDR3 is 15 amino acids. Trimming left V 4 bases short and J 5 bases short, with 18 bases between. The V gene's germline CDR1 is SGHVS and CDR2 FQNEAQ.